Listed here are 11 T cell receptor beta chains from one sample, sequenced in a study of lymphopenia after photon versus proton radiotherapy. Clones were read by immunoSEQ multiplex PCR, and TCRdb kept only the in-frame ones, dropping some. The table has roughly 12,000 clones, about 87% seen once. The sample was peripheral blood, taken from a patient treated with photon-based radiotherapy. The source is a man aged 60 to 75 with pancreatic cancer.

J is TRBJ2-1 and V is TRBV7-2, with 9 bases that match TRBD1. The CDR3 spans 16 residues. The V and J ends lost 5 bases and 4 bases, in that order; junction bases with no gene match: 9. Germline V gene lookup returns CDR1 SGHTA and CDR2 FQGNSA. The CDR3 protein is CASSRHGTGTYNEQFF. For the CDR3, the DNA is TGTGCCAGCAGCCGACACGGGACAGGGACGTACAATGAGCAGTTCTTC.

This chain links TRBV5-1 with TRBJ2-7; D call uncertain. Germline V gene lookup returns CDR1 SGHRS and CDR2 YFSETQ. The CDR3 loop spans 14 amino acids. V lost 2 bases, J lost 6 bases, and 15 bases lay in between. This CDR3 reads CASSFRVRTVEQYF. DNA for the CDR3: TGCGCCAGCAGCTTCCGTGTCCGGACGGTCGAGCAGTACTTC.

The count of this clone is one. The V and J genes are TRBV21-1 and TRBJ1-2. TRBV21-1 is classified as a pseudogene. CDR3 length: 10 amino acids. The CDR3 sequence: CASSNLVDTF. Here the CDR3 DNA reads TGTGCCAGCAGCAACCTCGTCGACACCTTC.

The chain employs TRBV19 and TRBJ2-7, with D tentatively TRBD2 (7 bases). V lost 7 bases, J lost 2 bases, and 18 bases lay in between. Germline CDR1 is LNHDA and CDR2 is SQIVND (reference sequence). This CDR3 comprises 15 residues. CDR3 bases: TGTGCCAGTAAGGGACGCGGGGGCCCTCCCTACGAGCAGTACTTC. Amino acids: CASKGRGGPPYEQYF.

V usage is TRBV6-1 and J usage is TRBJ2-5, with D possibly TRBD2 on 7 matching bases. Judging by the DNA end, TRBJ2-7 fits better; the J call may be wrong. CDR1 MNHNS and CDR2 SASEGT come from the germline V gene. The CDR3 spans 13 residues. CDR3 region: CATQAGGPYEQYF. The CDR3 DNA reads TGTGCCACTCAAGCCGGGGGGCCCTACGAGCAGTACTTC.

The chain is built from TRBV25-1 and TRBJ1-1; TRBD1 might be the D (5 bases). This CDR3 has 13 amino acids. V lost 4 bases, J lost 3 bases, and 9 bases lay in between. Germline V gene data show CDR1 as MGHDK and CDR2 as SYGVNS. The CDR3 here is CASSVGEYTEAFF. The DNA for the CDR3 is TGTGCCAGCAGTGTGGGGGAGTACACTGAAGCTTTCTTT.

This clone was seen just once. This chain connects TRBV5-4 to TRBJ2-5; D not certain. This CDR3 contains 14 residues. From germline, CDR1 is SGHNT and CDR2 YYREEE (reference sequence). V was pared by 5 bases and J by 2 bases, with 13 bases between. CDR3 sequence: CASSSKVGQETQYF. The CDR3, as DNA: TGTGCCAGCAGTTCTAAGGTGGGTCAAGAGACCCAGTACTTC.

This chain joins TRBV9 and TRBJ2-3; 7 bases are shared with TRBD2. V lost 6 bases to trimming and J lost 2 bases; unmatched junction nucleotides: 6. CDR3 length: 14 amino acids. Germline V gene data show CDR1 as SGDLS and CDR2 as YYNGEE. The CDR3 nucleotides are TGTGCCAGCACGGGGGGTGTTTTCACAGATACGCAGTATTTT. It specifies CASTGGVFTDTQYF.

V is TRBV20-1 and J is TRBJ2-1, with D uncertain. V was cut by 0 bases and J by 8 bases, with 5 bases left in between. The CDR3 totals 11 residues. Germline V gives CDR1 DFQATT, CDR2 SNEGSKA (reference sequence). The CDR3 loop reads CSAREWYEQFF. The CDR3 nucleotides are TGCAGTGCTAGAGAATGGTATGAGCAGTTCTTC.

This clone came up once. The CDR3 DNA sequence: TGTGCCAGCAGACGCGGGGGGGCACGGGATACGCAGTATTTT. The encoded protein is CASRRGGARDTQYF. The chain employs TRBV25-1 and TRBJ2-3, with TRBD2 matching over 9 bases. Germline V lookup: CDR1 MGHDK, CDR2 SYGVNS. The CDR3 has 14 residues. Germline trimming cut 6 bases from V and 6 bases from J; bases unmatched to any gene: 7. Looking up the rest from reference TRBV25-1 and TRBJ2-3 gives the full variable domain: EADIYQTPRYLVIGTGKKITLECSQTMGHDKMYWYQQDPGMELHLIHYSYGVNSTEKGDLSSESTVSRIRTEHFPLTLESARPSHTSQYLCASRRGGARDTQYFGPGTRLTVL.

The rearrangement links TRBV6-4 to TRBJ2-2; 10 bases line up with TRBD2. V lost 2 bases, J lost 4 bases, and 13 bases stayed unmatched. This CDR3 comprises 19 residues. Germline assignment: CDR1 MRHNA and CDR2 SNTAGT. Here the CDR3 reads CASSDAPRSTSGITGELFF. CDR3 bases: TGTGCCAGCAGTGACGCACCCCGTTCAACTAGCGGGATCACCGGGGAGCTGTTTTTT.